This is a list of T cell receptor beta chains from one sample in a study of chemoradiotherapy in HPV16-positive cancers. Here immunoSEQ multiplex PCR was the method, and the copy in TCRdb shows in-frame clones only, minus some. The sample carries approximately 15,000 clones, 60% to 85% recorded once. Sampling was conducted from a patient who underwent chemoradiotherapy. The receptors stem from a human donor with HPV-associated anogenital cancer. Both conserved end residues are part of each CDR3. Each record gives: CDR3 protein, CDR3 DNA, J gene, D gene, clone size, V gene. A D gene is named only where the DNA matches it firmly. Clone size is shown for a subset of rows, as once, few, many or a class of expanded clone.

cdr3_aa: CAWMFNTEAFF
cdr3_nt: TGTGCCTGGATGTTTAACACTGAAGCTTTCTTT
j_call: TRBJ1-1
d_call: NA
clone_size: once
v_call: TRBV30

cdr3_aa: CASSQKPAGTGFSGANVLTF
cdr3_nt: TGCGCCAGCAGCCAAAAACCAGCCGGGACAGGTTTCTCTGGGGCCAACGTCCTGACTTTC
j_call: TRBJ2-6
d_call: TRBD1
clone_size: NA
v_call: TRBV4-3

cdr3_aa: CASSHGQVVNEQYF
cdr3_nt: TGTGCCAGCAGCCATGGACAGGTAGTCAACGAGCAGTACTTC
j_call: TRBJ2-7
d_call: TRBD1
clone_size: few
v_call: TRBV7-9

cdr3_aa: CASSQVGSKNTEAFF
cdr3_nt: TGCGCCAGCAGCCAAGTGGGGTCCAAGAACACTGAAGCTTTCTTT
j_call: TRBJ1-1
d_call: NA
clone_size: once
v_call: TRBV4-1

cdr3_aa: CASSSTANPHYGYTF
cdr3_nt: TGTGCCAGCAGTTCGACAGCCAATCCCCACTATGGCTACACCTTC
j_call: TRBJ1-2
d_call: NA
clone_size: NA
v_call: TRBV6-1

cdr3_aa: CASSLGDRGPGNTIYF
cdr3_nt: TGTGCCAGCAGCCTAGGGGACAGGGGGCCTGGAAACACCATATATTTT
j_call: TRBJ1-3
d_call: TRBD1
clone_size: NA
v_call: TRBV9

cdr3_aa: CASSQESGTQLRNTIYF
cdr3_nt: TGCGCCAGCAGCCAAGAAAGCGGGACCCAGCTGAGAAACACCATATATTTT
j_call: TRBJ1-3
d_call: NA
clone_size: NA
v_call: TRBV4-3

cdr3_aa: CASSARGAGLNEQFF
cdr3_nt: TGTGCCAGCAGCGCCCGGGGGGCCGGTCTCAATGAGCAGTTCTTC
j_call: TRBJ2-1
d_call: NA
clone_size: NA
v_call: TRBV9

cdr3_aa: CATSRDTPQRDEQFF
cdr3_nt: TGTGCCACCAGCAGAGATACCCCCCAGCGCGATGAGCAGTTCTTC
j_call: TRBJ2-1
d_call: NA
clone_size: NA
v_call: TRBV15

cdr3_aa: CTSSQDSGLQGPYTEAFF
cdr3_nt: TGCACCAGCAGCCAAGATTCGGGCCTTCAGGGCCCTTACACTGAAGCTTTCTTT
j_call: TRBJ1-1
d_call: NA
clone_size: NA
v_call: TRBV1

cdr3_aa: CASSPDRVTEAFF
cdr3_nt: TGTGCCAGCAGCCCGGACAGGGTGACTGAAGCTTTCTTT
j_call: TRBJ1-1
d_call: TRBD1
clone_size: NA
v_call: TRBV5-6

cdr3_aa: CASRRDSRTSGANVLTF
cdr3_nt: TGTGCCAGCCGTCGGGACAGCCGAACCTCTGGGGCCAACGTCCTGACTTTC
j_call: TRBJ2-6
d_call: TRBD1
clone_size: NA
v_call: TRBV7-8

cdr3_aa: CASSYSKTDNYGYTF
cdr3_nt: TGTGCCAGCAGTTACTCGAAAACAGACAACTATGGCTACACCTTC
j_call: TRBJ1-2
d_call: NA
clone_size: NA
v_call: TRBV6-6

cdr3_aa: CAIKEQGVHEQYF
cdr3_nt: TGTGCCATCAAGGAGCAGGGGGTCCACGAGCAGTACTTC
j_call: TRBJ2-7
d_call: TRBD1
clone_size: NA
v_call: TRBV10-3

cdr3_aa: CASSLDSSPNTEAFF
cdr3_nt: TGTGCTAGCAGCTTAGATTCCAGCCCGAACACTGAAGCTTTCTTT
j_call: TRBJ1-1
d_call: NA
clone_size: once
v_call: TRBV7-7

cdr3_aa: CASSPGGPTEAFF
cdr3_nt: TGTGCCAGCAGTCCCGGGGGACCCACTGAAGCTTTCTTT
j_call: TRBJ1-1
d_call: NA
clone_size: few
v_call: TRBV2

cdr3_aa: CASSQEGGQETQYF
cdr3_nt: TGTGCCAGCAGCCAAGAGGGGGGCCAAGAGACCCAGTACTTC
j_call: TRBJ2-5
d_call: NA
clone_size: NA
v_call: TRBV21-1

cdr3_aa: CASSQTHGLGGYTF
cdr3_nt: TGCGCCAGCAGCCAAACCCACGGACTAGGCGGCTACACCTTC
j_call: TRBJ1-2
d_call: NA
clone_size: NA
v_call: TRBV4-3